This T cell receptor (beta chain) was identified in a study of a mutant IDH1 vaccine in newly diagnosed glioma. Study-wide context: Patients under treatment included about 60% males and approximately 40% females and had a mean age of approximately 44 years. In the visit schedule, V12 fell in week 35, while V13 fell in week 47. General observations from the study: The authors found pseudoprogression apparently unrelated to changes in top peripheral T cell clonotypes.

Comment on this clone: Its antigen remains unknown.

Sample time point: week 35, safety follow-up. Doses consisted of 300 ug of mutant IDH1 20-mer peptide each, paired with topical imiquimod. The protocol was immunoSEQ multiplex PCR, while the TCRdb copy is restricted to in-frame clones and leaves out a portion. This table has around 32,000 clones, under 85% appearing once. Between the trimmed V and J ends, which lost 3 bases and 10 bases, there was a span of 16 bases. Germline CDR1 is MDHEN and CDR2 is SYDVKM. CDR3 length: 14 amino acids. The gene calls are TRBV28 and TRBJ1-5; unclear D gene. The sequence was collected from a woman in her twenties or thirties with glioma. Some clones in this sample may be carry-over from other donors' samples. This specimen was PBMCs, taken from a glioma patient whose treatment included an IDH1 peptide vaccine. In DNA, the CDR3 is TGTGCCAGCAGTTTGGGCCGGAGACAAAGCCCCCAGCATTTT. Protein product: CASSLGRRQSPQHF.